Listed below are T cell receptor beta chains from one sample, sequenced in a study of T cell responses to AZD1222 COVID-19 vaccine. TCRdb keeps only in-frame clones here, not all; method: immunoSEQ multiplex PCR. The table lists approximately 93,000 clones, roughly 90% of them singletons. The source was peripheral blood, collected 28 days after the second AZD1222 dose. These receptors were obtained from an adult who received the AZD1222 COVID-19 vaccine. CDR3s include the opening cysteine and the closing phenylalanine or tryptophan. Fields, in order: J gene, clone size, V gene, D gene, CDR3 protein, CDR3 DNA. The D gene is left open where the match is weak. Size is omitted from some rows. Given values are once, few, many or a class for expanded clones.

TRBJ1-5 - TRBV9 - CASSVSGSQPQHF TGTGCCAGCAGCGTATCCGGGTCTCAGCCCCAGCATTTT
TRBJ2-7 once TRBV4-3 TRBD2 CASSQDYLGGDSYEQYF TGCGCCAGCAGCCAAGATTATCTCGGGGGGGACTCCTACGAGCAGTACTTC
TRBJ2-7 - TRBV28 - CASSTYEQYF TGTGCCAGCAGCACCTACGAGCAGTACTTC
TRBJ1-1 - TRBV5-4 - CASSKYTTPNTEAFF TGTGCCAGCAGCAAGTACACCACACCGAACACTGAAGCTTTCTTT
TRBJ2-2 - TRBV11-1 - CASSLQGQNTGELFF TGTGCCAGCAGCTTGCAGGGTCAAAACACCGGGGAGCTGTTTTTT
TRBJ2-1 once TRBV4-1 - CASSQVASAYNEQFF TGCGCCAGCAGCCAAGTCGCTAGCGCCTACAATGAGCAGTTCTTC
TRBJ1-2 - TRBV3-1/TRBV3-2 - CASALEGLRGYTF TGTGCCAGCGCCCTGGAAGGTTTGCGGGGCTACACCTTC
TRBJ1-1 - TRBV2 - CASRDRVNTEAFF TGTGCCAGCAGGGACAGAGTGAACACTGAAGCTTTCTTT
TRBJ1-1 - TRBV6-5 TRBD1 CASSPRDRASAEAFF TGTGCCAGCAGCCCACGGGACAGGGCTTCCGCTGAAGCTTTCTTT
TRBJ1-1 - TRBV7-3 - CASRAQDGPGEAFF TGTGCCAGCAGGGCACAGGACGGGCCTGGTGAAGCTTTCTTT
TRBJ1-5 - TRBV12-3/TRBV12-4 - CASGYYSNQPQHF TGTGCCAGCGGTTATTATAGCAATCAGCCCCAGCATTTT
TRBJ1-5 - TRBV6-5 - CASSLRGGNSNQPQHF TGTGCCAGCAGTTTAAGGGGGGGGAATAGCAATCAGCCCCAGCATTTT
TRBJ1-2 - TRBV4-3 TRBD1 CASSQTWDRRGYTF TGCGCCAGCAGCCAAACATGGGACAGAAGGGGCTACACCTTC
TRBJ2-1 once TRBV4-1 TRBD2 CASSHGGGAVEQFF TGCGCCAGCAGCCATGGCGGGGGGGCTGTTGAGCAGTTCTTC
TRBJ1-1 - TRBV29-1 TRBD1 CSVGQGARGEAFF TGCAGCGTCGGACAGGGGGCTCGTGGTGAAGCTTTCTTT
TRBJ2-1 - TRBV12-5 TRBD1 CASGLGQGDYNEQFF TGTGCTAGTGGTTTGGGACAGGGGGACTACAATGAGCAGTTCTTC
TRBJ2-3 - TRBV11-3 - CASSFSGSTDTQYF TGTGCCAGCAGCTTTTCAGGGAGCACAGATACGCAGTATTTT
TRBJ2-3 - TRBV6-6 - CASSWGAGSDTQYF TGTGCCAGCAGTTGGGGGGCCGGGTCAGATACGCAGTATTTT
TRBJ1-2 - TRBV5-1 TRBD1 CASSWGQGAGGYTF TGCGCCAGCAGCTGGGGACAGGGGGCCGGGGGCTACACCTTC
TRBJ1-2 - TRBV28 TRBD1 CASSPMNTGGWGYTF TGTGCCAGCAGCCCCATGAATACAGGGGGTTGGGGCTACACCTTC
TRBJ2-7 - TRBV19 TRBD2 CASSKEGGLAGSYREQYF TGTGCCAGTAGTAAGGAAGGGGGTTTAGCGGGGTCTTACCGCGAGCAGTACTTC
TRBJ1-1 once TRBV11-3 - CASSNTEGGAFF TGTGCCAGCAGTAACACGGAGGGGGGAGCTTTCTTT
TRBJ1-3 few TRBV10-3 TRBD1 CAMSSGTGLDTIYF TGTGCCATGTCATCGGGGACAGGGTTGGACACCATATATTTT
TRBJ2-3 - TRBV30 TRBD2 CAWSTARTSGTPDTQYF TGTGCCTGGAGTACCGCTAGGACTAGCGGGACGCCAGATACGCAGTATTTT
TRBJ2-2 - TRBV19 - CASKTAGIAGELFF TGTGCCAGTAAGACGGCGGGAATCGCCGGGGAGCTGTTTTTT
TRBJ2-1 - TRBV4-3 TRBD2 CASSLGIAGGGDEQFF TGCGCCAGCAGCCTAGGAATAGCGGGGGGTGGAGATGAGCAGTTCTTC
TRBJ2-7 - TRBV18 - CASSPGTYEQYF TGTGCCAGCTCACCTGGGACCTACGAGCAGTACTTC
TRBJ1-4 - TRBV27 TRBD1 CASRTGGEKLFF TGTGCCAGCAGAACAGGGGGTGAAAAACTGTTTTTT
TRBJ2-1 - TRBV5-1 TRBD1 CASSLGQGNNEQFF TGCGCCAGCAGCTTGGGACAGGGCAACAATGAGCAGTTCTTC
TRBJ1-4 - TRBV27 - CASGKPGGGEKLFF TGTGCCAGCGGGAAACCTGGGGGAGGTGAAAAACTGTTTTTT
TRBJ2-7 - TRBV27 TRBD2 CASINLGGAYEQYF TGTGCCAGCATCAACCTCGGGGGGGCCTACGAGCAGTACTTC
TRBJ2-3 - TRBV7-6 - CASSLVAVPTDTQYF TGTGCCAGCAGCTTGGTGGCGGTTCCCACAGATACGCAGTATTTT
TRBJ1-2 - TRBV12-3/TRBV12-4 - CASRMAGFYGYTF TGTGCCAGCAGAATGGCGGGGTTCTATGGCTACACCTTC
TRBJ2-7 - TRBV18 - CASSLSSDAYEQYF TGTGCCAGCTCTTTATCGTCGGATGCCTACGAGCAGTACTTC
TRBJ1-1 few TRBV4-3 - CASSQGRGGVTEAFF TGCGCCAGCAGCCAAGGGAGAGGGGGGGTGACTGAAGCTTTCTTT
TRBJ1-2 - TRBV19 TRBD1 CASMRTGGPYGYTF TGTGCCAGTATGCGGACAGGGGGCCCCTATGGCTACACCTTC
TRBJ1-3 - TRBV28 - CASSGPTYSSGNTIYF TGTGCCAGCAGTGGTCCGACGTACAGCTCTGGAAACACCATATATTTT
TRBJ1-1 - TRBV5-5 - CASSLTGNEAFF TGTGCCAGCAGCTTGACAGGGAATGAAGCTTTCTTT
TRBJ1-2 - TRBV19 - CASQNRDRGYGYTF TGTGCCAGTCAGAACCGGGATCGAGGATATGGCTACACCTTC
TRBJ2-7 - TRBV30 TRBD1 CAWSASGTVYSYEQYF TGTGCCTGGAGTGCCTCCGGGACAGTTTACTCCTACGAGCAGTACTTC
TRBJ1-2 - TRBV28 - CASSYRRGDGYTF TGTGCCAGCAGTTACAGGAGGGGGGATGGCTACACCTTC
TRBJ2-7 - TRBV18 - CASSPEQYEQYF TGTGCCAGCTCACCGGAACAGTACGAGCAGTACTTC
TRBJ1-2 - TRBV11-2 - CASSLDPHYGYTF TGTGCCAGCAGCTTAGATCCTCACTATGGCTACACCTTC
TRBJ2-7 - TRBV3-1/TRBV3-2 - CASSQGPYEQYF TGTGCCAGCAGCCAAGGGCCTTACGAGCAGTACTTC
TRBJ2-7 - TRBV28 - CASSFLGRDVYPRTYEQYF TGTGCCAGCAGTTTTCTCGGCAGGGACGTTTACCCAAGAACCTACGAGCAGTACTTC
TRBJ1-2 - TRBV6-5 - CASITRAGPWGGYTF TGTGCCAGCATTACAAGGGCAGGCCCTTGGGGCGGCTACACCTTC
TRBJ2-7 - TRBV11-2 - CASSSFLSGYEQYF TGTGCCAGCAGCTCGTTCCTCTCCGGCTACGAGCAGTACTTC
TRBJ1-2 once TRBV6-2/TRBV6-3 TRBD1 CASSATGSAYGYTF TGTGCCAGCAGTGCGACAGGGTCTGCCTATGGCTACACCTTC
TRBJ2-1 - TRBV6-4 TRBD2 CASSAQMTSGANEQFF TGTGCCAGCAGTGCCCAGATGACTAGCGGGGCCAATGAGCAGTTCTTC
TRBJ1-2 - TRBV3-1/TRBV3-2 - CASSPRRAQQGSNYGYTF TGTGCCAGCAGCCCCCGCCGGGCACAACAGGGCTCTAACTATGGCTACACCTTC